These 28 T cell receptor beta chains came from one sample sequenced in a study of cytomegalovirus exposure and HLA in healthy donors. 60 Vbeta and 13 Jbeta primers were used in PCR. Assay: immunoSEQ multiplex PCR; the TCRdb copy retains only in-frame clones and omits some. The sample carries approximately 160,000 clones, more than 65% recorded once. Sequencing was done on a sample of PBMCs. These receptors were collected from a woman between 35 and 50 years old in good health and CMV-seropositive.

This clone was seen a few times. This chain links TRBV2 with TRBJ1-1; D is perhaps TRBD1 (5 bases). The CDR3 has 14 amino acids. Trimming shortened V by 1 base and J by 1 base, and 7 bases separated the two germline ends. The germline V gene has CDR1 SNHLY and CDR2 FYNNEI. In DNA, the CDR3 is TGTGCCAGCAGTGAAGAGGGGAAGAACACTGAAGCTTTCTTT. It is translated as CASSEEGKNTEAFF. The full variable domain, in which reference TRBV2 and TRBJ1-1 provide the parts outside the CDR3, is EPEVTQTPSHQVTQMGQEVILRCVPISNHLYFYWYRQILGQKVEFLVSFYNNEISEKSEIFDDQFSVERPDGSNFTLKIRSTKLEDSAMYFCASSEEGKNTEAFFGQGTRLTVV.

Turning to this clone: Mismatch with germline at one junction end may stem from a read error. The chain has TRBV13 and TRBJ1-6; 10 bases are a match to TRBD1. The CDR3 sequence is 16 residues long. Germline CDR1 is PRHDT and CDR2 is FYEKMQ (reference sequence). The CDR3 region has the DNA TGTGCCAGCAGCCTCGGGGGACAGGGGTTTTTCTCACCCCCCCACTTT. It is translated as CASSLGGQGFFSPPHF.

This clone appeared once. The CDR3 nucleotides are TGTGCCAGCAGTGGATTCGAGGTGAGGGAGACCCAGTACTTC. This encodes CASSGFEVRETQYF. V and J are TRBV25-1 and TRBJ2-5; D is ambiguous. The V gene's germline CDR1 is MGHDK and CDR2 SYGVNS. V dropped 4 bases and J dropped 5 bases, with 14 bases sitting between them. There are 14 residues in the CDR3.

In DNA form, the CDR3 reads TGTGCCAGCAGCCTCGGGGTTCACGCCGGGGAGCTGTTTTTT. The encoded protein is CASSLGVHAGELFF. The gene calls are TRBV6-1 and TRBJ2-2, with D perhaps matching TRBD2 (5 bases). Germline CDR1 is MNHNS and CDR2 is SASEGT. The CDR3 sequence is 14 residues long. V shed 6 bases and J shed 6 bases, with 14 bases lying between them.

This clone appeared a few times. This rearrangement joins TRBV5-6 to TRBJ1-5; tentative D call: TRBD1 (5 bases). The CDR3 covers 17 residues. Per the germline V gene, CDR1 is SGHDT and CDR2 is YYEEEE. Trimming shortened V by 3 bases and J by 0 bases, and 16 bases separated the two germline ends. The CDR3 nucleotides are TGTGCCAGCAGCTCCCGTTTTGGGGGGTATAGCAATCAGCCCCAGCATTTT. Amino acids: CASSSRFGGYSNQPQHF.

This chain uses TRBV11-1 with TRBJ1-5; D unresolved. The CDR3 consists of 13 residues. Germline V gene lookup returns CDR1 SGHAT and CDR2 FQDESV (reference sequence). With 2 bases removed from V and 6 bases from J, the gap between germline ends came to 8 bases. Here the CDR3 reads CASSLFLVQPQHF. The CDR3 DNA reads TGTGCCAGCAGCTTATTCCTTGTTCAGCCCCAGCATTTT. Looking up the rest from reference TRBV11-1 and TRBJ1-5 gives the full variable domain: EAEVAQSPRYKITEKSQAVAFWCDPISGHATLYWYRQILGQGPELLVQFQDESVVDDSQLPKDRFSAERLKGVDSTLKIQPAELGDSAMYLCASSLFLVQPQHFGDGTRLSIL.

J is TRBJ2-2 and V is TRBV7-8, with a tentative D call TRBD2 (5 bases). The length of the CDR3 is 13 residues. Germline CDR1 reads SGHVS; CDR2 reads FQNEAQ. V dropped 2 bases and J dropped 8 bases, with 9 bases sitting between them. The DNA of the CDR3 is TGTGCCAGCAGCTTATCGGGGTTGGGGGAGCTGTTTTTT. It encodes CASSLSGLGELFF.

V is TRBV9 and J is TRBJ1-3, with 11 bases that match TRBD1. Looked up from germline, CDR1 is SGDLS and CDR2 is YYNGEE. Losses at the gene ends were 1 base for V and 8 bases for J; bases not matched to a gene: 5. The CDR3 sequence is 15 residues long. The CDR3 DNA follows: TGTGCCAGCAGCGTAAACTGGGACAGGGGGGACACCATATATTTT. This encodes CASSVNWDRGDTIYF.

The chain is built from TRBV29-1 and TRBJ2-5; 7 positions agree with TRBD1. CDR1 is SQVTM and CDR2 is ANQGSEA in the germline V gene. CDR3 length equals 12 residues. With V trimmed by 4 bases and J by 3 bases, 2 bases remained unmatched. This CDR3 reads CSVGQGEETQYF. In DNA, the CDR3 is TGCAGCGTTGGACAGGGCGAAGAGACCCAGTACTTC.

In its sample, this clone was seen a few times. The V gene is TRBV2, the J gene TRBJ2-2, with 7 bases aligning to TRBD2. The germline V gene has CDR1 SNHLY and CDR2 FYNNEI. Germline trimming cut 4 bases from V and 5 bases from J; bases unmatched to any gene: 10. The CDR3 loop spans 16 amino acids. DNA of the CDR3: TGTGCCAGCAGTGCTCAAACGGGTAGCGGGACCGGGGAGCTGTTTTTT. Its translation is CASSAQTGSGTGELFF.

V usage is TRBV6-5 and J usage is TRBJ1-5; possible D gene TRBD1, 5 bases. Germline CDR1 and CDR2: MNHEY and SVGAGI. V was pared by 8 bases and J by 1 base, with 12 bases between. The CDR3 is made up of 14 amino acids. CDR3 region: CASVTGLSNQPQHF. As DNA, the CDR3 is TGTGCCAGCGTCACAGGCTTGAGCAATCAGCCCCAGCATTTT.

The V call is TRBV4-2, the J call TRBJ1-1, with 11 bases identical to TRBD1. The V segment lost 0 bases and the J segment 11 bases; nucleotides outside the gene matches: 5. The germline V gene has CDR1 LGHNA and CDR2 YNFKEQ. The length of the CDR3 is 14 residues. The CDR3 DNA reads as TGTGCCAGCAGCCAAGACCGGACAGGGGGCGTTGCTTTCTTT. Protein product: CASSQDRTGGVAFF.

The genes are TRBV6-6 and TRBJ2-5; a weak D match, TRBD2 (7 bases). V lost 6 bases to trimming and J lost 5 bases, with 19 bases between them. The CDR3 is made up of 15 amino acids. Germline V gives CDR1 MNHNY, CDR2 SVGAGI (reference sequence). The CDR3 DNA reads TGTGCCAGCAGATTGACTGGCGGGGGCCCGGAGACCCAGTACTTC. Translated, it gives CASRLTGGGPETQYF.

This clone was recorded only once. The chain combines TRBV4-2 with TRBJ2-5; 7 positions agree with TRBD2. The V segment lost 1 base and the J segment 2 bases; nucleotides outside the gene matches: 7. The germline V gene encodes CDR1 LGHNA and CDR2 YNFKEQ. The length of the CDR3 is 16 residues. The CDR3 DNA is TGTGCCAGCAGCCAAGTCGGGGGGACCGCGCAAGAGACCCAGTACTTC. This sequence encodes CASSQVGGTAQETQYF.

V and J are TRBV19 and TRBJ1-4, with TRBD1 as a possible D gene (5 bases). The CDR3 runs 14 residues. Germline V gene lookup returns CDR1 LNHDA and CDR2 SQIVND (reference sequence). V lost 6 bases to trimming and J lost 2 bases, with 10 bases between them. CDR3 sequence: CASSLRVTNEKLFF. The DNA for the CDR3 is TGTGCCAGTAGCCTCAGGGTTACTAATGAAAAACTGTTTTTT.

The chain combines TRBV5-6 with TRBJ1-3; 7 positions match TRBD1. Germline CDR1 and CDR2: SGHDT and YYEEEE. This CDR3 spans 17 amino acids. With V trimmed by 4 bases and J by 0 bases, 10 bases remained unmatched. The CDR3 DNA follows: TGTGCCAGCAGCCGGGGACAGAACCTATACTCTGGAAACACCATATATTTT. The encoded protein is CASSRGQNLYSGNTIYF.

The gene calls are TRBV6-5 and TRBJ1-1; TRBD1 matches 8 bases. The length of the CDR3 is 15 residues. J gave up 1 base and V 5 bases, and 6 bases lay outside the gene matches. CDR1 MNHEY and CDR2 SVGAGI come from the germline V gene. CDR3 nucleotides: TGTGCCAGCAGTGGCTCGGGGACAGGGAACACTGAAGCTTTCTTT. It encodes CASSGSGTGNTEAFF.

V usage is TRBV4-2 and J usage is TRBJ2-3; perhaps TRBD2 as D (5 bases). The CDR3 length is 14 residues. Trimming pared 0 bases from V and 5 bases from J, leaving 9 bases between. CDR1 is LGHNA and CDR2 is YNFKEQ in the germline V gene. CDR3 coding DNA: TGTGCCAGCAGCCAAGAGTACGGGGTAGATACGCAGTATTTT. Its protein is CASSQEYGVDTQYF.

The chain uses TRBV9 and TRBJ2-2; 7 bases match TRBD1. This CDR3 spans 14 amino acids. CDR1 is SGDLS, CDR2 YYNGEE, per germline. Unmatched junction bases numbered 2, after V lost 0 bases and J lost 6 bases. The CDR3 loop is CASSVGQGPGELFF. For the CDR3, the DNA is TGTGCCAGCAGCGTAGGACAGGGCCCCGGGGAGCTGTTTTTT.

The chain uses TRBV18 and TRBJ1-1; D may be TRBD1 (5 bases). The V end was cut by 1 base, the J end by 5 bases, with 17 bases between. CDR1 is KGHSH, CDR2 LQKENI, per germline. The CDR3 length is 16 residues. The CDR3 loop is CASSPLVVMEGTEAFF. In DNA, the CDR3 is TGTGCCAGCTCACCACTTGTCGTAATGGAGGGGACTGAAGCTTTCTTT.

This clone has more than one count but fewer than ten. The chain uses TRBV28 and TRBJ1-2; 8 nucleotides align to TRBD1. Trimming took 5 bases from V and 8 from J; bases not matched to a gene: 4. The CDR3 has 12 amino acids. CDR1 MDHEN and CDR2 SYDVKM come from the germline V gene. The CDR3 protein is CASSQNRGGYTF. The CDR3 region has the DNA TGTGCCAGCAGTCAAAACAGGGGGGGCTACACCTTC.

This clone was recorded once. CDR3 in DNA: TGTGCCAGCAGGGGGAGCTACAATGAGCAGTTCTTC. It yields the protein CASRGSYNEQFF. This sequence joins TRBV9 and TRBJ2-1; TRBD2 might be the D (5 bases). Germline loops: CDR1 SGDLS, CDR2 YYNGEE. V lost 5 bases, J lost 3 bases, and 6 bases lay in between. The CDR3 totals 12 residues.

This chain links TRBV28 with TRBJ2-3; TRBD2 is a possible D gene (6 bases). V lost 7 bases and J lost 4, with 15 bases in between. Germline lookup yields CDR1 MDHEN and CDR2 SYDVKM. The CDR3 is 14 amino acids. The DNA of the CDR3 is TGTGCCAGCAATGTGGCTAGCGTCCCAGATACGCAGTATTTT. This gives the protein CASNVASVPDTQYF. Full variable domain (remainder filled in from reference TRBV28 and TRBJ2-3): DVKVTQSSRYLVKRTGEKVFLECVQDMDHENMFWYRQDPGLGLRLIYFSYDVKMKEKGDIPEGYSVSREKKERFSLILESASTNQTSMYLCASNVASVPDTQYFGPGTRLTVL.

This chain connects TRBV5-1 to TRBJ2-7; D unresolved. Per the germline V gene, CDR1 is SGHRS and CDR2 is YFSETQ. This CDR3 spans 14 amino acids. V was clipped by 5 bases and J by 2 bases, with 14 bases between them. CDR3 nucleotides: TGCGCCAGCAGTCTGACGACTCCAACCTACGAGCAGTACTTC. It translates to CASSLTTPTYEQYF.

This clone was recorded only once. The rearrangement joins TRBV7-2 to TRBJ1-1, with unresolved D. Trimming pared 4 bases from V and 2 bases from J, leaving 11 bases between. Germline V gene lookup returns CDR1 SGHTA and CDR2 FQGNSA. CDR3 length: 14 residues. This chain's CDR3 is CASSSGRGNTEAFF. Here the CDR3 DNA reads TGTGCCAGCAGCTCTGGACGGGGAAACACTGAAGCTTTCTTT.

The chain recombines TRBV9 with TRBJ2-1; 11 nucleotides agree with TRBD1. With 4 bases clipped from V and 9 bases from J, the junction kept 12 bases outside the gene matches. This CDR3 has 16 amino acids. The germline CDR1 and CDR2 sequences are SGDLS and YYNGEE. The CDR3: CASSQEGQGVPGEQFF. CDR3 DNA sequence: TGTGCCAGCAGCCAAGAGGGACAGGGGGTCCCGGGTGAGCAGTTCTTC.

The CDR3 DNA follows: TGCACCAGCAGCCAAGAGGCTAGGAAGGGAGGGCAGTACTTC. This translates into CTSSQEARKGGQYF. This chain joins TRBV1 and TRBJ2-7; the DNA was not compared with TRBD2, the D call given in the table. TRBV1 is an annotated pseudogene. The CDR3 covers 14 residues.

This chain joins TRBV4-3 and TRBJ1-2, with TRBD1 matching 10 bases. V was clipped by 2 bases and J by 5 bases; unmatched bases: 8. CDR1 and CDR2 (germline): LGHNA, YSLEER. This CDR3 region has 16 residues. CDR3 protein: CASSQPGQGERYGYTF. CDR3 coding DNA: TGCGCCAGCAGCCAACCCGGACAGGGGGAGAGGTATGGCTACACCTTC.